This T cell receptor (beta chain) was captured by sequencing in a study of pediatric ulcerative colitis. Germline V gene sequence: CDR1 SGHRS, CDR2 YFSETQ. V lost 2 bases and J 2 bases, leaving 12 bases between the germline ends. CDR3 length: 15 residues. During colonoscopy, one to two rectal pinch biopsies were collected. The assay was run at survey level. Some clones are missing from TCRdb's copy, which holds only in-frame ones; the method was immunoSEQ multiplex PCR. The sample lists under 50,000 clones, 78% seen once, with more than 3.5% in the top ten. This chain connects TRBV5-1 to TRBJ2-3; D possibly uses TRBD1 or TRBD2 (6 bases each). The sequence was obtained from a girl aged 5-17 years with moderate ulcerative colitis. The sequencing input was gut tissue. The CDR3 nucleotides are TGCGCCAGCAGCTTAAGGGGGGAAACCACAGATACGCAGTATTTT. Translation: CASSLRGETTDTQYF.